Presented here are 23 T cell receptor beta chains from one specimen sequenced in a study of control samples from healthy donors and cancer patients. The assay was immunoSEQ multiplex PCR, and TCRdb's table has in-frame clones only and misses some. The table shows some 94,000 clones, with more than 85% occurring only once. The sample consisted of blood. The receptors here all came from a woman aged 50 to 60 in good health.

This clone was recorded only once. The chain combines TRBV27 with TRBJ2-7; TRBD2 might be the D (6 bases). The CDR3 loop spans 16 amino acids. Germline V gives CDR1 MNHEY, CDR2 SMNVEV (reference sequence). V lost 2 bases to trimming and J lost 0 bases, with 14 bases between them. The CDR3 region has the DNA TGTGCCAGCAGTTTAAGGGTAGCGGTAGGCTCCTACGAGCAGTACTTC. Amino acid sequence: CASSLRVAVGSYEQYF.

The chain combines TRBV3-1 (or the pseudogene TRBV3-2) with TRBJ2-7; possibly TRBD1 or TRBD2 for D (6 bases each). CDR1 and CDR2 (germline): LGHDT, YNNKEL (reference sequence). Trimming pared 1 base from V and 3 bases from J, leaving 13 bases between. This CDR3 spans 15 amino acids. The CDR3: CASSQGGGRVYEQYF. The DNA for the CDR3 is TGTGCCAGCAGCCAAGGAGGGGGGCGGGTCTACGAGCAGTACTTC.

The chain couples TRBV11-2 to TRBJ2-7; TRBD1 matches at 9 bases. Per germline, CDR1 SGHAT and CDR2 FQNNGV. The CDR3 is made up of 15 amino acids. V lost 3 bases and J lost 4; bases outside the gene matches: 7. This CDR3 is CASSLPGQGLYEQYF. The CDR3 DNA reads as TGTGCCAGCAGCTTGCCGGGACAGGGACTGTACGAGCAGTACTTC.

V is TRBV7-3 and J is TRBJ2-2; no clear D. V was cut by 5 bases and J by 5 bases, with 12 bases left in between. Germline V gives CDR1 SGHTA, CDR2 FQGTGA. This CDR3 is 14 amino acids long. Here the CDR3 DNA reads TGTGCCAGCAGCCGGGCCCACAGAACCGGGGAGCTGTTTTTT. Protein product: CASSRAHRTGELFF.

This chain connects TRBV19 to TRBJ2-7; TRBD2 matches 9 bases. CDR3 length: 17 amino acids. Germline CDR1 and CDR2: LNHDA and SQIVND (reference sequence). The V segment lost 5 bases and the J segment 2 bases; nucleotides outside the gene matches: 13. The CDR3 reads CASSLRLAEDRPYEQYF. CDR3 in DNA: TGTGCCAGTAGTCTGCGACTAGCGGAAGATCGTCCCTACGAGCAGTACTTC.

The chain recombines TRBV4-3 with TRBJ1-2; D gene unclear. V was cut by 0 bases and J by 2 bases, with 10 bases left in between. The length of the CDR3 is 15 residues. Germline values: CDR1 LGHNA, CDR2 YSLEER. This chain's CDR3 is CASSQDYGGNYGYTF. CDR3 nucleotide sequence: TGCGCCAGCAGCCAAGATTATGGAGGGAACTATGGCTACACCTTC.

This clone appeared once. The chain has TRBV15 and TRBJ2-1, with D unclear. Deletions cut 3 bases from V and 3 bases from J, with 15 bases between. The germline V gene has CDR1 LNHNV and CDR2 YYDKDF (reference sequence). This CDR3 spans 16 amino acids. The CDR3 DNA is TGTGCCACCAGCAGTCTTGGACGGGCGGACTACAATGAGCAGTTCTTC. It is translated as CATSSLGRADYNEQFF.

The chain employs TRBV6-5 and TRBJ1-2; D is possibly TRBD1 (5 bases). V lost 7 bases and J lost 1, with 10 bases in between. Germline loops: CDR1 MNHEY, CDR2 SVGAGI. The CDR3 contains 13 residues. CDR3 coding DNA: TGTGCCAGCAAACCGGGACTTAACTATGGCTACACCTTC. It specifies CASKPGLNYGYTF.

The J gene is TRBJ2-1, the V gene TRBV6-4, with TRBD2 matching over 7 bases. V was pared by 0 bases and J by 7 bases, with 9 bases of the junction left unmatched. The CDR3 totals 16 residues. Germline CDR1 and CDR2: MRHNA and SNTAGT. The CDR3: CASSDSVGGPSNEQFF. In DNA, the CDR3 is TGTGCCAGCAGTGACTCTGTGGGAGGGCCATCGAATGAGCAGTTCTTC.

The CDR3 protein is CASILGRGLYNEQFF. DNA for the CDR3: TGTGCCAGCATCCTCGGGAGGGGACTCTACAATGAGCAGTTCTTC. This sequence joins TRBV7-8 and TRBJ2-1; 8 positions agree with TRBD2. V trimming: 7 bases; J trimming: 3 bases; junction bases outside the gene matches: 8. In germline, CDR1 is SGHVS, CDR2 FQNEAQ. The CDR3 loop spans 15 amino acids.

J is TRBJ2-1 and V is TRBV11-3; D unclear. In germline, CDR1 is SGHNT, CDR2 YENEEA. CDR3 size: 15 residues. V lost 6 bases to trimming and J lost 7 bases, with 19 bases between them. In DNA, the CDR3 is TGTGCCAGCAGAACTCAGGCCCCGGCCGTGAATGAGCAGTTCTTC. This codes for CASRTQAPAVNEQFF.

The gene calls are TRBV6-2 or TRBV6-3 and TRBJ1-5, with a tentative D call TRBD1 (6 bases). In germline, CDR1 is MNHEY, CDR2 SVGEGT. The CDR3 consists of 15 residues. Trimming took 2 bases from V and 3 from J, leaving 11 bases between them. CDR3 amino acids: CASSYLQGLNQPQHF. CDR3 bases: TGTGCCAGCAGTTACCTCCAGGGGCTCAATCAGCCCCAGCATTTT.

This sequence joins TRBV19 and TRBJ2-3; weak D call: TRBD2 (6 bases). The germline V gene has CDR1 LNHDA and CDR2 SQIVND (reference sequence). The CDR3 sequence is 15 residues long. Between the trimmed V and J ends, which lost 8 bases and 2 bases, there was a span of 17 bases. Written as DNA, the CDR3 is TGTGCCAGTTCCAACCAGGCGGGGACCACAGATACGCAGTATTTT. It codes for CASSNQAGTTDTQYF.

This rearrangement joins TRBV9 to TRBJ1-1; the D gene is possibly TRBD1 (5 bases). The CDR3 contains 15 residues. Looked up from germline, CDR1 is SGDLS and CDR2 is YYNGEE. Trimming removed 0 bases from V and 1 base from J, with 10 bases in between. CDR3 sequence (DNA): TGTGCCAGCAGCGTAGGTGTGGGACCGAACACTGAAGCTTTCTTT. Encoded protein: CASSVGVGPNTEAFF.

In this sample, this clone turned up once. The V call is TRBV18, the J call TRBJ1-4, with D perhaps matching TRBD1 (5 bases). The length of the CDR3 is 15 residues. The germline gives CDR1 KGHSH, CDR2 LQKENI. V was cut by 5 bases and J by 0 bases, with 10 bases left in between. CDR3: CASSGTQATNEKLFF. CDR3 nucleotides: TGTGCCAGCTCAGGCACACAGGCAACTAATGAAAAACTGTTTTTT.

V usage is TRBV7-8 and J usage is TRBJ1-2; 9 positions match TRBD1. V gave up 4 bases and J gave up 3 bases; unmatched junction bases: 6. The CDR3 length is 15 residues. The germline CDR1 and CDR2 sequences are SGHVS and FQNEAQ. Here the CDR3 DNA reads TGTGCCAGCAGCTCCCGTCGGACAGGGGACTATGGCTACACCTTC. Protein: CASSSRRTGDYGYTF.

The gene calls are TRBV12-5 and TRBJ1-4; no definite D call. Trimming took off 2 bases at V and 10 bases at J, with 17 bases between the two ends. The CDR3 has 15 residues. Germline-derived CDR1 and CDR2 are LGHNT and FRNRAP. The CDR3 DNA sequence: TGTGCTAGTGGTTTGCCAACCACCAAGGTTGGAAAACTGTTTTTT. This gives the protein CASGLPTTKVGKLFF.

This chain joins TRBV5-1 and TRBJ2-1; possibly TRBD2 for D (6 bases). The CDR3 runs 14 residues. Germline CDR1 reads SGHRS; CDR2 reads YFSETQ. The germline V and J ends were trimmed by 4 bases and 0 bases, with 8 bases remaining between them. The CDR3 is CASSLSGSYNEQFF. The CDR3 DNA is TGCGCCAGCAGCCTTAGCGGCTCCTACAATGAGCAGTTCTTC.

This clone was recorded only once. Written as DNA, the CDR3 is TGTGCCAGCAGCTTTGAACCGGGGAATGAAAAACTGTTTTTT. Translating gives CASSFEPGNEKLFF. The rearrangement links TRBV5-4 to TRBJ1-4; no firm D call. The germline V and J ends were trimmed by 2 bases and 5 bases, with 10 bases remaining between them. Germline assignment: CDR1 SGHNT and CDR2 YYREEE (reference sequence). The CDR3 has 14 amino acids.

This chain connects TRBV11-2 to TRBJ2-3, with D unclear. The CDR3 contains 14 residues. Germline V gene data show CDR1 as SGHAT and CDR2 as FQNNGV. Trimming shortened V by 1 base and J by 3 bases, and 8 bases separated the two germline ends. As DNA, the CDR3 is TGTGCCAGCAGCTTAGCTGTCAGGACAGATACGCAGTATTTT. It encodes CASSLAVRTDTQYF.

V usage is TRBV21-1 and J usage is TRBJ1-1; TRBD1 is the table's D call and was not checked against the DNA. TRBV21-1 is listed as a pseudogene. The CDR3 runs to 15 residues. The CDR3 region has the DNA TGTGCCAGCAGGGACACCACAGGGCACGACACTGAAGCTTTCTTT. It yields the protein CASRDTTGHDTEAFF.

The V call is TRBV19, the J call TRBJ2-7; D call uncertain. Trimming removed 2 bases at V and 2 bases at J, with 13 bases between. Germline V CDR1 and CDR2: LNHDA, SQIVND (reference sequence). CDR3 size: 15 residues. In DNA form, the CDR3 reads TGTGCCAGTAGTATATCCGGTTTGGTTACCTACGAGCAGTACTTC. Translated, it gives CASSISGLVTYEQYF.

The CDR3 DNA is TGTGCCAGCAGGGGGATAGACGCTTTGAACACTGAAGCTTTCTTT. Protein product: CASRGIDALNTEAFF. The chain links TRBV27 to TRBJ1-1; D is undetermined. This CDR3 contains 15 residues. V dropped 6 bases and J dropped 0 bases, with 14 bases sitting between them. Germline loops: CDR1 MNHEY, CDR2 SMNVEV (reference sequence).